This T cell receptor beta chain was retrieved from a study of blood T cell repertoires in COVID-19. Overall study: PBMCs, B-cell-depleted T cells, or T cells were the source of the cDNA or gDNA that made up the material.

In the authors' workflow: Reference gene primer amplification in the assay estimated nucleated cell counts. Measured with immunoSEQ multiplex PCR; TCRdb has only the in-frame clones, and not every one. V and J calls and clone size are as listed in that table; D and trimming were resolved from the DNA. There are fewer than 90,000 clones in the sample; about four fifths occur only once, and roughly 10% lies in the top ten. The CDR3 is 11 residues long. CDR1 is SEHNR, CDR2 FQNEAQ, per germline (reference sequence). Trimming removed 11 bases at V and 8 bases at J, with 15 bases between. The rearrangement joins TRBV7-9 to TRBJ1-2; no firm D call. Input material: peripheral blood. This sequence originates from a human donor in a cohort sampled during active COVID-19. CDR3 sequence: CALSAGVGYTF. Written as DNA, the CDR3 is TGTGCCCTTTCGGCGGGTGTAGGCTACACCTTC.